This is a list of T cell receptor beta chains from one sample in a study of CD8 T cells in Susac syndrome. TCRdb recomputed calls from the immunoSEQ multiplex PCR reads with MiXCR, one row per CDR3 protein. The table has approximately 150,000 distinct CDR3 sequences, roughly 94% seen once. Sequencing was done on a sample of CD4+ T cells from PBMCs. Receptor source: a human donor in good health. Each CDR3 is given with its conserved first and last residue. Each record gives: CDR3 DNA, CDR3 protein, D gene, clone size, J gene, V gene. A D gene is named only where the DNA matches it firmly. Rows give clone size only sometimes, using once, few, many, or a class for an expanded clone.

TGTGCCAGCAGCTTAGCTAGCGGGGGGGCCCAAGATACGCAGTATTTT,CASSLASGGAQDTQYF,TRBD2,.,TRBJ2-3,TRBV7-2
TGTGCCAGCAGTGGGATGGGAGCGCTAGCCAAAAACATTCAGTACTTC,CASSGMGALAKNIQYF,.,once,TRBJ2-4,TRBV28
TGTGCCAGCAGTTCTACCGACCGGTACGAGCAGTACTTC,CASSSTDRYEQYF,.,few,TRBJ2-7,TRBV7-6
TGTGCCAGCGGGGAGGGGTATTCACCCCTCCACTTT,CASGEGYSPLHF,.,once,TRBJ1-6,TRBV12-3/TRBV12-4
TGTGCCAGCAATCCGGGACAGGGGGCTGAAGCTTTCTTT,CASNPGQGAEAFF,TRBD1,.,TRBJ1-1,TRBV7-9
TGTGCCAGCAGCTTAGTAGGGTTAAACTATGGCTACACCTTC,CASSLVGLNYGYTF,.,.,TRBJ1-2,TRBV7-9
TGTGCCAGCAGCTCCTCCGGGACTACCAGCTACGAGCAGTACTTC,CASSSSGTTSYEQYF,TRBD2,.,TRBJ2-7,TRBV7-2
TGTGCCAGCAGCATCCAGGGGACTGGAAACACCATATATTTT,CASSIQGTGNTIYF,.,.,TRBJ1-3,TRBV7-2
TGTGCCATCAGTAAAGCGTCTCCCTACGAGCAGTACTTC,CAISKASPYEQYF,.,.,TRBJ2-7,TRBV10-3
TGTGCCGGAACTGAGGTGCCCGGAAACACCATATATTTT,CAGTEVPGNTIYF,.,.,TRBJ1-3,TRBV12-3/TRBV12-4
TGTGCCAGCAGCCCACGTTTTGACTCCTACAATGAGCAGTTCTTC,CASSPRFDSYNEQFF,.,.,TRBJ2-1,TRBV7-9
TGTGCCAGCTCCCCGGCGTATTCCCCGGGGGGGCATGAGCAGTTCTTC,CASSPAYSPGGHEQFF,TRBD2,.,TRBJ2-1,TRBV18
TGTGCCATCAGGGAACCTGGGGGATCCTACGAGCAGTACTTC,CAIREPGGSYEQYF,.,few,TRBJ2-7,TRBV10-3
TGCAGCGTTGAAGATGATAGGGGACTAGCGGGAGGCAATGAGCAGTTCTTC,CSVEDDRGLAGGNEQFF,TRBD2,.,TRBJ2-1,TRBV29-1
TGTGCCAGCAGCCTCCGGCAGGGGGCCTACAATGAGCAGTTCTTC,CASSLRQGAYNEQFF,TRBD1,.,TRBJ2-1,TRBV7-9
TGTGCCAGCAGTATTCGGCAGGGGACAGATACGCAGTATTTT,CASSIRQGTDTQYF,.,.,TRBJ2-3,TRBV6-5
TGTGCCAGCAGCGGCGGACAGGTCTGGGAGACCCAGTACTTC,CASSGGQVWETQYF,TRBD1,.,TRBJ2-5,TRBV5-8
TGTGCCACCAGGGAAATGGGACATAACTACGAGCAGTACTTC,CATREMGHNYEQYF,.,.,TRBJ2-7,TRBV10-3
TGTGCCAGCAGCCCGGACAGGGGCGAAGGGGCCAACGTCCTGACTTTC,CASSPDRGEGANVLTF,TRBD1,.,TRBJ2-6,TRBV11-2
TGCGCCAGCAGCTTGGGAGCCCGTGGTTTACAAGAGACCCAGTACTTC,CASSLGARGLQETQYF,.,.,TRBJ2-5,TRBV5-1
TGTGCCAGCAGCCCCACCGACAGGGGTAAAGCTTTCTTT,CASSPTDRGKAFF,TRBD1,.,TRBJ1-1,TRBV7-2
TGTGCCATCAGTGATTGGGGGGCGGCGGAGACCCAGTACTTC,CAISDWGAAETQYF,.,.,TRBJ2-5,TRBV10-3
TGCGCCAGCAGCTTGGATTCGGTTGGGCAGCCCCAGCATTTT,CASSLDSVGQPQHF,.,.,TRBJ1-5,TRBV5-1
TGTGCCAGCAGTTCCTCCGGGACCAATCTTTACGAGCAGTACTTC,CASSSSGTNLYEQYF,.,once,TRBJ2-7,TRBV28
TGTGCCAGCGGGGACAGTCGTGGCTACACCTTC,CASGDSRGYTF,TRBD1,.,TRBJ1-2,TRBV28
TGTGCCAGCAGCCAGAGGGACAGTGGTCCCTACAATGAGCAGTTCTTC,CASSQRDSGPYNEQFF,TRBD1,.,TRBJ2-1,TRBV7-9
TGCAGTGCTGCCCGGGACTCCAGCTACGAGCAGTACTTC,CSAARDSSYEQYF,.,.,TRBJ2-7,TRBV20-1
TGTGCCAGCAGTTCCACAGGGATTTCGAGTGAAAAACTGTTTTTT,CASSSTGISSEKLFF,.,.,TRBJ1-4,TRBV6-5
TGTGCCAGCAGTTACTCGGGACTACTAGGAGAGACCCAGTACTTC,CASSYSGLLGETQYF,TRBD2,.,TRBJ2-5,TRBV6-6
TGTGCCAGCAGTTACAGCGGGAGACTGCTTTACGAGCAGTACTTC,CASSYSGRLLYEQYF,TRBD2,.,TRBJ2-7,TRBV6-5
TGTGCCAGCGACATCCGGACAGGGGCTGGGGAGACCCAGTACTTC,CASDIRTGAGETQYF,TRBD1,.,TRBJ2-5,TRBV2
TGTGCCAGCAGCTTACACGGGCGGACCACCAGTGACGAGCAGTACTTC,CASSLHGRTTSDEQYF,.,.,TRBJ2-7,TRBV7-3
TGTGCCAGCAGCCAAGACAGGGGTTTTTGGCAGCCCCAGCATTTT,CASSQDRGFWQPQHF,TRBD1,.,TRBJ1-5,TRBV16
TGTGCCAGCAGCTTAGTCGACGGAGGGGCTGCCCAGTACTTC,CASSLVDGGAAQYF,.,.,TRBJ2-5,TRBV7-2
TGTGCCAGCAGCTCCAGCGGGAGCTCAGATACGCAGTATTTT,CASSSSGSSDTQYF,TRBD2,.,TRBJ2-3,TRBV7-3
TGTGCCAGCAGCTTAGACGGAGGAGGAAATACGCAGTATTTT,CASSLDGGGNTQYF,.,.,TRBJ2-3,TRBV11-3
TGCAGCGTTGAAGTTTCCGGGGGGACTGGGGCCAACGTCCTGACTTTC,CSVEVSGGTGANVLTF,TRBD2,.,TRBJ2-6,TRBV29-1
TGTGCCAGCAGCATCGACAGGGGCGAGCAGTACTTC,CASSIDRGEQYF,TRBD1,.,TRBJ2-7,TRBV7-3
TGTGCCAGCAGTCTCTCCAGGGGGACAGGGGTTTATGGCTACACCTTC,CASSLSRGTGVYGYTF,TRBD1,.,TRBJ1-2,TRBV6-1
TGTGCCACCTCGCCCGGAGGGACGAACACTGAAGCTTTCTTT,CATSPGGTNTEAFF,.,.,TRBJ1-1,TRBV2
TGTGCCACCAGCAGAGCTGGAGGTGTAGGCACTGAAGCTTTCTTT,CATSRAGGVGTEAFF,.,.,TRBJ1-1,TRBV15